This T cell receptor (beta chain) was sequenced for a study of blood T cells in healthy people across ages. In its sample, this clonotype was seen a few times. It was with a sample-barcoded 5' primer and a J-beta primer mix that a second PCR of roughly 7 to 12 cycles was run. TCRdb itself ran the 5' RACE reads through MiXCR, one entry per CDR3 protein. The sample holds some 1.6 million distinct CDR3 sequences, about 31% seen once. This CDR3 is built from 13 residues. The V end lost 5 bases, the J end lost 7 bases, and 14 bases lay between the germline ends. CDR1 and CDR2 from the germline V gene are GTSNPN and SVGIG (reference sequence).

This chain connects TRBV30 to TRBJ1-4; D remains unclear. The sample was blood. This sequence was found in a woman younger than 45 in good health. The CDR3 region is CAWGDVLGEKLFF. In nucleotides, the CDR3 is TGTGCCTGGGGGGATGTCCTGGGTGAAAAACTGTTTTTT.